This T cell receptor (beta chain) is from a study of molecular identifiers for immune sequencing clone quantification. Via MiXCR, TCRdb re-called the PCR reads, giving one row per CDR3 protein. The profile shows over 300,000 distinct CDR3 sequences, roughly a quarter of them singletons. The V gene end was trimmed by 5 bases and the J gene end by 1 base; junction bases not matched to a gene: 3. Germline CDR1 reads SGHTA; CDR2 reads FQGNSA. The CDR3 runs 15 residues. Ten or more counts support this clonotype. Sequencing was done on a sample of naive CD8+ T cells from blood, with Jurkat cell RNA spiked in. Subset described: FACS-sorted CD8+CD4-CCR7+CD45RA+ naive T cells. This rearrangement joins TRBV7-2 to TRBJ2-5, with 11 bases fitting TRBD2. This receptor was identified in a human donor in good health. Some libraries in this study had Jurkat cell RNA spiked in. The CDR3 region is CASSISGGAQETQYF. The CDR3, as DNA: TGTGCCAGCAGCATTAGCGGGGGGGCCCAAGAGACCCAGTACTTC.